The 10 T cell receptor beta chains listed next were all sequenced from one sample in a study of cytomegalovirus exposure and HLA in healthy donors. Amplification used 60 Vbeta primers and 13 Jbeta primers. Measured with immunoSEQ multiplex PCR; TCRdb has only the in-frame clones, and not every one. This repertoire includes 100,000 to 150,000 clones. Specimen: PBMCs. All receptors derive from a woman aged 40-49 years in good health and CMV-seronegative.

V is TRBV4-1 and J is TRBJ2-3, with 7 bases that match TRBD1. Per germline, CDR1 MGHRA and CDR2 YSYEKL. The length of the CDR3 is 16 residues. V shed 4 bases and J 6 bases; nucleotides not matched to a gene: 13. CDR3 coding DNA: TGCGCCAGCAGCCTAAAGATACAGGGGCGGGTCGATACGCAGTATTTT. Translated: CASSLKIQGRVDTQYF.

This sequence joins TRBV7-3 and TRBJ2-3, with 9 bases lining up with TRBD2. This CDR3 has 16 residues. Germline CDR1 SGHTA, CDR2 FQGTGA. J was trimmed by 4 bases and V by 5 bases; bases with no gene match: 10. The CDR3 DNA follows: TGTGCCAGCAGCCTCGTTCCTAGCGGGGTCCCAGATACGCAGTATTTT. Protein sequence: CASSLVPSGVPDTQYF.

V gene TRBV19 combines with J gene TRBJ1-5; D is undetermined. Germline V gene lookup returns CDR1 LNHDA and CDR2 SQIVND (reference sequence). There are 11 residues in the CDR3. Trimming stripped 6 bases from V and 9 bases from J, with 9 bases between. The CDR3, as DNA: TGTGCCAGTAGCCTTGGAGGGCCCCAGCATTTT. Protein sequence: CASSLGGPQHF.

The chain is built from TRBV2 and TRBJ2-5; D is possibly TRBD2 (6 bases). Trimming removed 1 base at V and 7 bases at J, with 13 bases between. Germline V lookup: CDR1 SNHLY, CDR2 FYNNEI. The CDR3 is 14 residues long. The DNA of the CDR3 is TGTGCCAGCAGTGAAGGGAGGGTTTGGGCGACCCAGTACTTC. Translating it yields CASSEGRVWATQYF.

The chain links TRBV15 to TRBJ2-7, with a tentative D call TRBD1 (6 bases). The germline V and J ends were trimmed by 1 base and 3 bases, with 13 bases remaining between them. The CDR3 is 15 amino acids. The germline CDR1 and CDR2 sequences are LNHNV and YYDKDF (reference sequence). The CDR3: CATSRVKGVSYEQYF. The DNA of the CDR3 is TGTGCCACCAGCAGAGTTAAGGGGGTCAGCTACGAGCAGTACTTC.

The chain uses TRBV7-2 and TRBJ1-2; 9 bases fit TRBD1. The trim removed 6 bases at V and 8 bases at J, leaving 7 bases unmatched. Germline assignment: CDR1 SGHTA and CDR2 FQGNSA. CDR3 length: 13 amino acids. CDR3 loop: CASRTGGRSGYTF. The CDR3 DNA reads as TGTGCCAGCAGAACAGGGGGCAGGTCCGGCTACACCTTC.

This chain uses TRBV7-6 with TRBJ2-1, with 7 bases lining up with TRBD1. Germline values: CDR1 SGHVS, CDR2 FNYEAQ. Trimming cost V 1 base and J 7 bases; bases outside gene matches: 10. The CDR3 consists of 16 residues. The CDR3: CASSLDEGAWGNEQFF. The CDR3, as DNA: TGTGCCAGCAGCTTAGATGAGGGGGCGTGGGGGAATGAGCAGTTCTTC.

V gene TRBV6-1 combines with J gene TRBJ1-4; 9 nucleotides line up with TRBD1. Germline CDR1 MNHNS, CDR2 SASEGT. V shed 4 bases, J shed 4 bases, and the junction held 13 bases outside the gene matches. The CDR3 totals 18 residues. CDR3 coding DNA: TGTGCCAGCAGTGTTCACAGGGGGCGCATCGTAAATAATGAAAAACTGTTTTTT. This sequence encodes CASSVHRGRIVNNEKLFF.

The chain uses TRBV27 and TRBJ1-2, with D maybe TRBD1 (6 bases). CDR1 and CDR2 from the germline V gene are MNHEY and SMNVEV (reference sequence). Trimming removed 0 bases at V and 5 bases at J, with 13 bases between. The CDR3 sequence is 15 residues long. The CDR3 nucleotides read TGTGCCAGCAGTTTATCTCTGGCAGGGGCTTATGGCTACACCTTC. Amino acid sequence: CASSLSLAGAYGYTF.

The chain has TRBV19 and TRBJ1-2, with D perhaps TRBD1 (5 bases). Deletions cut 3 bases from V and 0 bases from J, with 11 bases between. Germline values: CDR1 LNHDA, CDR2 SQIVND (reference sequence). The CDR3 totals 15 residues. The CDR3 protein is CASSITGDSNYGYTF. CDR3 nucleotides: TGTGCCAGTAGTATCACGGGGGACTCTAACTATGGCTACACCTTC.